This record covers a single TCR beta chain. Its antigen is still unknown. Base-call qualities are not available, and no considerably larger clone is one nucleotide away. RNA was extracted with the RNeasy kit and about 0.45 to 1 ug was reverse transcribed using random hexamers. TCR beta CDR3 regions were amplified with the immunoSEQ multiplex PCR assay covering 54 Vbeta and 13 Jbeta segments. PCR amplification bias was corrected using a synthetic template baseline for primer optimization and computational correction. As for how the authors treated the data: Reads were annotated to V, D and J genes according to IMGT and were analyzed with immunoSEQ Analyzer, with only productive sequences retained. To calculate clonality, Shannon entropy was normalized by log2 of the number of productive unique sequences and then subtracted from one. For each patient and control, public and private clones were evaluated within the 100 most prevalent clones. Clones were defined as Susac-specific if absent from the healthy and MS cohorts, from 1052 published viral clones and from other ImmuneACCESS disease sequences. The public sequencing data were trimmed at Q25 with fastp and processed into clonotypes with MiXCR by TCRdb, which kept only in-frame beta chains. When rows share a CDR3 protein, they turn into one entry using the most common DNA and genes. The V and J calls here are based on TCRdb, not the publication. The sample yields about 190,000 distinct CDR3 sequences; around 95% were counted once. The ten largest clones represent less than 0.2% of the sample.

High-throughput TCR beta sequencing profiled peripheral blood CD8+ and CD4+ T cells from healthy donors, Susac syndrome patients and multiple sclerosis patients. Recently defined diagnostic criteria for definite or probable disease were met by the Susac syndrome patients. Bulk CD8+ and CD4+ T cells were purified by magnetic negative isolation, while CD8+ TEMRA cells were enriched using FACS. Blood was collected in EDTA tubes and processed within 24 hours, with PBMCs isolated through density gradient centrifugation. PBMCs intended for TCR sequencing were cryopreserved in liquid nitrogen and were subsequently thawed in a 37 degrees C water bath. A purity of at least 90% was achieved for sorted or isolated CD4+, CD8+ and CD8+ TEMRA cells. CDR3 length: 12 amino acids, cysteine to phenylalanine. The read is trimmed to its CDR3 DNA, 36 bases read in frame from base 1. CDR1 is given as SGDLS and CDR2 as YYNGEE, both from the germline V gene. Deletion took 0 bases off V and 5 bases off J, with a span of 2 bases between the germline ends.

This specimen belongs to a study of CD8 T cells in Susac syndrome (dated 2019 in TCRdb). Context from the whole study: Among the Susac syndrome patients who were sequenced, clinically active disease was present in 5 or 6 and clinical remission was observed in 8 or 9. Susac syndrome patients were therapy-naive, on corticosteroids (some also receiving IVIg), or on IVIg alone at blood withdrawal. The study used repertoire sequencing to test whether antigen drove CD8+ T cell activation and differentiation in Susac syndrome. The clonality of the CD8+ T cell repertoire was compared across some eleven healthy donors, around 14 Susac syndrome patients and around 16 multiple sclerosis patients.

Study-wide findings and limitations: The number of individuals in the TCR sequencing and HLA analysis was recognized as being relatively small. Looking at Susac-specific public clones, the researchers identified some 15 in the total CD8+ repertoire and about 5 in the CD8+ TEMRA repertoire. CD8+ repertoires in Susac syndrome showed clonal expansion, which was highest in CD8+ TEMRA cells and was greater in clinically active patients than in remitting patients.

Sequenced material: CD8+ T cells from PBMCs. The chain couples TRBV9 to TRBJ2-2; the D segment cannot be called with confidence. The sequence derives from a human donor with Susac syndrome. In nucleotide form, the sequence is TGTGCCAGCAGCGTAGAGACCGGGGAGCTGTTTTTT. This yields the protein CASSVETGELFF.